This T cell receptor beta chain was sequenced during a study of cytomegalovirus exposure and HLA in healthy donors. Study findings and constraints: While the bulk of TCR sequences proved rare, some public TCRs turned up in many donors.

Details on this clone: Its antigen remains unknown.

Assay: immunoSEQ multiplex PCR; the TCRdb copy retains only in-frame clones and omits some. The top ten clones hold around 1.9% of a sample with 100,000 to 120,000 clones, approximately 89% of them seen once. Material for sequencing was PBMCs. The sequence was obtained from a woman under 30 in good health and CMV-seronegative.

The CDR3 nucleotides are TGTGCCAGCAGCCTGGGGGGGGACGGCACATATGGCTACACCTTC. Protein product: CASSLGGDGTYGYTF. V is TRBV7-2 and J is TRBJ1-2; D possibly corresponds to TRBD1 (5 bases). In germline, CDR1 is SGHTA, CDR2 FQGNSA. There are 15 residues in the CDR3. Trimming took off 5 bases at V and 5 bases at J, with 18 bases between the two ends.